The clone carrying this T cell receptor beta chain was counted a single time. Its antigen is unknown. The source of the sample is a study of CD4 T cells in relation to SARS-CoV-2 and coronaviruses. Overall study context: Negative control cultures got HIV-1 Nef peptides or no peptide. The HLA restriction of the shared crossreactive spike epitopes was mapped.

The table came from immunoSEQ multiplex PCR; TCRdb's copy has only in-frame clones and leaves some out. The table records approximately 20,000 clones, 77% of them present only once. Before the COVID-19 pandemic, during about 2011-2019, CD4+ T cells were taken from unexposed donors. The cells were cultured for about 10 days before CD4+ T cells were isolated. Cells permitting, SARS-CoV-2 S/N and four cold-coronavirus spikes were tested on unexposed-donor CD4+ T cells. Cultures held two million PBMCs per well with around 10 IU/ml IL-2. Germline CDR1 is MNHEY and CDR2 is SVGAGI. CDR3 size: 14 residues. Trimming removed 0 bases at V and 8 bases at J, with 10 bases between.

This receptor was taken from a human donor in good health. Sequenced input: CD4+ T cells from PBMCs, cultured in vitro. The chain is built from TRBV6-5 and TRBJ1-4; D not certain. CDR3 sequence (DNA): TGTGCCAGCAGTTACTCGAGCAGACTCGAAAAACTGTTTTTT. This translates into CASSYSSRLEKLFF.